These 5 T cell receptor beta chains originate from one sample sequenced in a study of blood T cells in healthy people across ages. The use of a sample-barcoded 5' primer and a J-beta primer mix characterized a second PCR of about 6 to 11 cycles. One entry per CDR3 protein results from TCRdb running MiXCR on the 5' RACE reads. The table records roughly 1,000,000 distinct CDR3 sequences, around 25% of them present only once. These data also formed part of another study, on T cells of mothers and their children.

Sequencing was carried out using blood. These receptors came from a girl aged 2-10 years in good health.

The V call is TRBV12-3 or TRBV12-4, the J call TRBJ2-5; D gene unclear. V lost 9 bases, J lost 3 bases, and 14 bases lay in between. This CDR3 comprises 13 residues. CDR3 protein: CASHVTEEETQYF. The CDR3 bases are TGTGCCAGTCACGTTACAGAAGAAGAGACCCAGTACTTC.

The CDR3 here is CSVHLNTEAFF. CDR3 bases: TGCAGCGTACATTTGAACACTGAAGCTTTCTTT. The genes are TRBV29-1 and TRBJ1-1, with D uncertain. Deletions cut 6 bases from V and 0 bases from J, with 5 bases between. CDR3 length: 11 amino acids. The germline V gene encodes CDR1 SQVTM and CDR2 ANQGSEA.

This CDR3 reads CASSHLGQGIYEQYF. CDR3 sequence (DNA): TGTGCCAGCAGCCACCTTGGACAGGGTATCTACGAGCAGTACTTC. This chain uses TRBV12-3 or TRBV12-4 with TRBJ2-7; 8 nucleotides line up with TRBD1. The V and J ends lost 6 bases and 3 bases, in that order; junction bases with no gene match: 10. There are 15 residues in the CDR3.

This clonotype was counted only a few times. V and J are TRBV28 and TRBJ2-7; TRBD1 matches at 7 bases. Germline values: CDR1 MDHEN, CDR2 SYDVKM. V lost 4 bases, J lost 3 bases, and 6 bases stayed unmatched. This CDR3 is built from 14 residues. CDR3 amino acids: CASSSTGTYYEQYF. The CDR3 region has the DNA TGTGCCAGCAGTTCGACAGGGACATACTACGAGCAGTACTTC. The whole variable domain, remainder taken from reference TRBV28 and TRBJ2-7, is DVKVTQSSRYLVKRTGEKVFLECVQDMDHENMFWYRQDPGLGLRLIYFSYDVKMKEKGDIPEGYSVSREKKERFSLILESASTNQTSMYLCASSSTGTYYEQYFGPGTRLTVT.

This chain connects TRBV20-1 to TRBJ1-5, with D perhaps TRBD1 (6 bases). Trimming left V 1 base short and J 0 bases short, with 10 bases between. The germline V gene has CDR1 DFQATT and CDR2 SNEGSKA (reference sequence). CDR3 length equals 15 residues. As DNA, the CDR3 is TGCAGTGCTAGAGTCGGACAGTATAGCAATCAGCCCCAGCATTTT. Translating it yields CSARVGQYSNQPQHF.